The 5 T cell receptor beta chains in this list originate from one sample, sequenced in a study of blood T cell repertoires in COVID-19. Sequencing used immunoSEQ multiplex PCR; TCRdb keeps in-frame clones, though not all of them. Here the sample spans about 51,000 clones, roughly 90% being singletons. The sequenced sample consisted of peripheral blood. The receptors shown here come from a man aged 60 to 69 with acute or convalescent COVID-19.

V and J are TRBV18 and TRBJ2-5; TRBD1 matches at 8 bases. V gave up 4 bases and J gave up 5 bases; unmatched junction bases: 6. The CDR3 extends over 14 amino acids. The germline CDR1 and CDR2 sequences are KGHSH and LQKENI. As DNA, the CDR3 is TGTGCCAGCTCACTCGACAGGGGTACGGAGACCCAGTACTTC. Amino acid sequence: CASSLDRGTETQYF.

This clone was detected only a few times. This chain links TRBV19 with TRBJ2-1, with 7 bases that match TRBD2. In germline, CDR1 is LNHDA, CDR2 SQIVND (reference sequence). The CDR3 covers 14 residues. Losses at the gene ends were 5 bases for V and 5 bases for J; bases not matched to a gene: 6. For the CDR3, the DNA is TGTGCCAGTAGTCGGACTAGTAAAAACAATGAGCAGTTCTTC. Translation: CASSRTSKNNEQFF.

The CDR3 DNA sequence: TGTGCCAGCAGCTTTCAGGGGAACACTGAAGCTTTCTTT. This encodes CASSFQGNTEAFF. The chain combines TRBV5-4 with TRBJ1-1; D may be TRBD1 (5 bases). Germline-derived CDR1 and CDR2 are SGHNT and YYREEE (reference sequence). V lost 2 bases to trimming and J lost 1 base, with 6 bases between them. The CDR3 totals 13 residues.

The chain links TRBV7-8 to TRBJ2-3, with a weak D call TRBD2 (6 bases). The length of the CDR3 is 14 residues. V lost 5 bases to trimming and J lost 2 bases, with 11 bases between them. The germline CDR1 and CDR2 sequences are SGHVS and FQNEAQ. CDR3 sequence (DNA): TGTGCCAGCAGCCCCCGGGGGTTCACAGATACGCAGTATTTT. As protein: CASSPRGFTDTQYF.

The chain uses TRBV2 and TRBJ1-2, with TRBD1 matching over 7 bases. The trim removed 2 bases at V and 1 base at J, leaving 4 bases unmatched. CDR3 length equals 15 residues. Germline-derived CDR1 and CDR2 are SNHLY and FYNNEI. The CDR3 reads CASSETDRNNYGYTF. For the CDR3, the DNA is TGTGCCAGCAGTGAAACGGACAGGAATAACTATGGCTACACCTTC.